This entry concerns a single T cell receptor (beta chain). Antigen unknown. This specimen belongs to a study of cytomegalovirus exposure and HLA in healthy donors. General study points: In a later analysis, CMV-associated beta chains were mostly HLA-associated, it appeared. Productive status was seen about 90% or about 30% of the time for most TCR beta V segments in an earlier analysis. The presence/absence work took it that sequencing depth was about the same across donors.

PCR amplification relied on 60 Vbeta primers (plus 13 Jbeta primers). Using immunoSEQ multiplex PCR, the repertoire was profiled, and TCRdb retains in-frame clones only, with some absent. The sample table sets out roughly 120,000 clones. The origin of this receptor is a young man in good health and CMV-seronegative. Sequences were obtained from PBMCs.

The chain's CDR3 is CASTRDSNYGYTF. The DNA of the CDR3 is TGTGCCAGTACTCGGGACTCCAACTATGGCTACACCTTC. The rearrangement joins TRBV19 to TRBJ1-2, with D possibly being TRBD1 (5 bases). The CDR3 covers 13 residues. The germline V and J ends were trimmed by 7 bases and 2 bases, with 11 bases remaining between them. CDR1 LNHDA and CDR2 SQIVND come from the germline V gene (reference sequence).